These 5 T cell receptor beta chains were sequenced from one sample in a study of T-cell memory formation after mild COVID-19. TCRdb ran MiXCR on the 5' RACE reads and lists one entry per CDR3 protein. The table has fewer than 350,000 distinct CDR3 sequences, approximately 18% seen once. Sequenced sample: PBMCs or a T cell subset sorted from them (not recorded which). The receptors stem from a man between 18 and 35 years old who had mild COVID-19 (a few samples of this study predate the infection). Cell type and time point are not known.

The CDR3 nucleotides read TGTGCCAGCGGCCCGCGGGGGCGTACGACAGATACGCAGTATTTT. This sequence encodes CASGPRGRTTDTQYF. The chain recombines TRBV12-3 or TRBV12-4 with TRBJ2-3; possible D gene TRBD2, 7 bases. V was pared by 8 bases and J by 3 bases, with 18 bases between. The CDR3 runs to 15 residues.

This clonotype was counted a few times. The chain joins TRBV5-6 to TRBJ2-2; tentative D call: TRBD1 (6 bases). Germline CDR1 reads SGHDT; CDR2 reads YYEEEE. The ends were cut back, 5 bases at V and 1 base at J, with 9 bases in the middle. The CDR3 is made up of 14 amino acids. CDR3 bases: TGTGCCAGCAGGGTCAGGGGGAACACCGGGGAGCTGTTTTTT. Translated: CASRVRGNTGELFF. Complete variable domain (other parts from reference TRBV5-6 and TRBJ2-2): DAGVTQSPTHLIKTRGQQVTLRCSPKSGHDTVSWYQQALGQGPQFIFQYYEEEERQRGNFPDRFSGHQFPNYSSELNVNALLLGDSALYLCASRVRGNTGELFFGEGSRLTVL.

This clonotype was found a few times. CDR3 sequence (DNA): TGTGCCAGCAGCCACGGGACTAGCGAGGTGAATGAGCAGTTCTTC. Encoded protein: CASSHGTSEVNEQFF. The rearrangement joins TRBV7-3 to TRBJ2-1, with 10 bases matching TRBD2. The CDR3 contains 15 residues. Germline V CDR1 and CDR2: SGHTA, FQGTGA. Trimming at V came to 5 bases and at J to 7 bases, leaving 8 bases not matched to a gene.

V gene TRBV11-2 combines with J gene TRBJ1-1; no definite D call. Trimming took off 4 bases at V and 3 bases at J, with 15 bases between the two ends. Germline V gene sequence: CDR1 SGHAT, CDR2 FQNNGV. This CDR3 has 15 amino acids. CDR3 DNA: TGTGCCAGCAGCTCAAATAGTGGGTCTGACACTGAAGCTTTCTTT. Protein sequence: CASSSNSGSDTEAFF. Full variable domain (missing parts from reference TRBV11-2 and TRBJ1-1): EAGVAQSPRYKIIEKRQSVAFWCNPISGHATLYWYQQILGQGPKLLIQFQNNGVVDDSQLPKDRFSAERLKGVDSTLKIQPAKLEDSAVYLCASSSNSGSDTEAFFGQGTRLTVV.

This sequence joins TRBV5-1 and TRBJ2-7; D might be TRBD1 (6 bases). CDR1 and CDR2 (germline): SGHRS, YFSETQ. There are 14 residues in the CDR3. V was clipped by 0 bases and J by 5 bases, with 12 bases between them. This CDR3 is CASSLGQGRNEQYF. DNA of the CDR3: TGCGCCAGCAGCTTGGGGCAGGGGAGAAACGAGCAGTACTTC.